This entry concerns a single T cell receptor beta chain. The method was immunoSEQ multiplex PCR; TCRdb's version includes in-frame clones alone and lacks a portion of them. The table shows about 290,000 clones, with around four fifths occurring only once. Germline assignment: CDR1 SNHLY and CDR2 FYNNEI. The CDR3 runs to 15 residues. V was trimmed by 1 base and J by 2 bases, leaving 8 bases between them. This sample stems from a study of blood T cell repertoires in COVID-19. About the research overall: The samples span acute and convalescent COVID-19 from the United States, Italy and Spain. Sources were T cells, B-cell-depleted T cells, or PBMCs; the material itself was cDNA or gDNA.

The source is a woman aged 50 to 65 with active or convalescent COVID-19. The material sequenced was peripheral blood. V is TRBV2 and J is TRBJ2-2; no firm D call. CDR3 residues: CASSEGDFNTGELFF. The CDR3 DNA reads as TGTGCCAGCAGTGAAGGAGACTTCAACACCGGGGAGCTGTTTTTT.